This TCR beta chain was profiled in a study of radiation and T cells in renal cell carcinoma. Across the study: Nephrectomy followed 15 Gy stereotactic body radiation by 4 weeks.

The time point denotes: blood 2 weeks post-SBRT. Noted treatment: 15 Gy SBRT to primary tumor, nephrectomy 4 weeks later. Serial blood draws occurred at baseline and 2 and 4 weeks post-SBRT. Clear cell pathology was present in this patient's renal cell carcinoma. Whole-study findings and limits: From baseline, blood top tumor clonotypes peaked at 2 weeks post-radiation.

The CDR3 length is 15 residues. With 4 bases clipped from V and 0 bases from J, the junction kept 3 bases outside the gene matches. Per the germline V gene, CDR1 is SGHRS and CDR2 is YFSETQ. Method: immunoSEQ multiplex PCR; TCRdb's copy keeps in-frame clones and lacks some. The sample yields about 47,000 clones, 80% seen once. Remarks on this clone: Its antigen is not identified.

This chain connects TRBV5-1 to TRBJ2-7; 11 nucleotides align to TRBD1. The sample consisted of blood, taken from a patient whose treatment included radiotherapy and nephrectomy. The origin of this receptor is a woman between 65 and 79 years old with renal cell carcinoma. This chain's CDR3 is CASSPGQGASYEQYF. CDR3 nucleotides: TGCGCCAGCAGCCCAGGACAGGGGGCCTCCTACGAGCAGTACTTC. Drawing the rest from reference TRBV5-1 and TRBJ2-7, the complete variable domain is KAGVTQTPRYLIKTRGQQVTLSCSPISGHRSVSWYQQTPGQGLQFLFEYFSETQRNKGNFPGRFSGRQFSNSRSEMNVSTLELGDSALYLCASSPGQGASYEQYFGPGTRLTVT.